These T cell receptor beta chains were read from a single sample in a study of PD-1 blockade in classical Hodgkin lymphoma. Here immunoSEQ multiplex PCR was the method, and the copy in TCRdb shows in-frame clones only, minus some. The sample has tens of thousands of clones, roughly 80% seen once; the top ten hold under 9%. The sequences come from peripheral blood mononuclear cells (PBMCs), collected before the second cycle of nivolumab. The receptor source for this set is a human donor with classical Hodgkin lymphoma. Each CDR3 is given with its conserved first and last residue. The D gene is left open where the match is weak. A clone size is listed for some rows: how often the clone was seen (once, few, many), or a class if it is expanded.

TRBD1	TRBV5-4	TRBJ2-1	NA	CASSKLQGVEFNEQFF	TGTGCCAGCAGCAAACTACAGGGGGTGGAATTCAATGAGCAGTTCTTC
NA	TRBV5-4	TRBJ1-6	NA	CASSRVRDQSPLHF	TGTGCCAGCAGCCGGGTGCGGGACCAATCACCCCTCCACTTT
NA	TRBV4-1	TRBJ2-6	medium-sized	CASSRLQGNPGANVLTF	TGCGCCAGCAGCCGATTACAGGGTAATCCTGGGGCCAACGTCCTGACTTTC
NA	TRBV2	TRBJ1-1	few	CASPGGRGARTEAFF	TGTGCCAGCCCAGGTGGGAGAGGGGCGCGCACTGAAGCTTTCTTT
NA	TRBV5-1	TRBJ1-3	NA	CASSLAPGSGNTIYF	TGCGCCAGCAGCTTGGCGCCAGGGTCTGGAAACACCATATATTTT
NA	TRBV6-5	TRBJ2-5	NA	CASSYSMITSETQYF	TGTGCCAGCAGTTACTCGATGATAACTTCTGAGACCCAGTACTTC
TRBD1	TRBV2	TRBJ2-7	NA	CASSGTGGYHEQYF	TGTGCCAGCAGTGGGACAGGGGGTTACCACGAGCAGTACTTC
NA	TRBV5-1	TRBJ1-2	NA	CASSLGQDLGYTF	TGCGCCAGCAGCTTGGGACAGGATTTAGGCTACACCTTC
NA	TRBV12-5	TRBJ2-5	NA	CASGPRPGETQYF	TGTGCTAGTGGTCCCCGCCCGGGAGAGACCCAGTACTTC
NA	TRBV28	TRBJ1-5	NA	CASTRRGYSNQPQHF	TGTGCCAGCACCCGGAGGGGTTATAGCAATCAGCCCCAGCATTTT
TRBD1	TRBV28	TRBJ2-5	once	CASSSGGQETQYF	TGTGCCAGCAGTTCAGGGGGCCAAGAGACCCAGTACTTC
TRBD1	TRBV6-6	TRBJ2-2	NA	CASNRGLSTGELFF	TGTGCCAGCAACAGGGGGCTTAGCACCGGGGAGCTGTTTTTT
TRBD2	TRBV19	TRBJ2-1	NA	CASSIAGGPYNEQFF	TGTGCCAGTAGTATAGCGGGGGGACCCTACAATGAGCAGTTCTTC
NA	TRBV11-2	TRBJ1-6	NA	CASSAGHASRPLHF	TGTGCCAGCAGCGCGGGACATGCTAGTCGGCCCCTCCACTTT
NA	TRBV7-8	TRBJ2-7	NA	CASSQASPGLMSYEQYF	TGTGCCAGCAGCCAGGCTAGTCCGGGTCTTATGTCCTACGAGCAGTACTTC
NA	TRBV28	TRBJ1-5	few	CASSSGTGQPQHF	TGTGCCAGCAGTTCCGGTACGGGCCAGCCCCAGCATTTT
NA	TRBV5-4	TRBJ2-7	NA	CASSFPGVYEQYF	TGTGCCAGCAGCTTCCCAGGGGTCTACGAGCAGTACTTC
NA	TRBV6-5	TRBJ2-4	few	CASSARDKTLNIQYF	TGTGCCAGCAGTGCTCGGGACAAAACCCTCAACATTCAGTACTTC
NA	TRBV4-1	TRBJ1-3	NA	CASSQDRGQLSSGNTIYF	TGCGCCAGCAGCCAAGATCGAGGACAGCTAAGCTCTGGAAACACCATATATTTT
NA	TRBV7-9	TRBJ2-7	NA	CASSSPTVGKYEQYF	TGTGCCAGCAGCTCACCAACGGTCGGGAAATACGAGCAGTACTTC
TRBD2	TRBV7-8	TRBJ2-3	NA	CASSLVSGGTTDTQYF	TGTGCCAGCAGCTTAGTGAGCGGGGGAACCACAGATACGCAGTATTTT
TRBD2	TRBV5-4	TRBJ2-3	NA	CASSLTSGGTDTQYF	TGTGCCAGCAGCTTGACTAGCGGGGGCACAGATACGCAGTATTTT
NA	TRBV10-3	TRBJ2-4	NA	CAIKDPDPPKNIQYF	TGTGCCATCAAAGACCCGGACCCACCCAAAAACATTCAGTACTTC
NA	TRBV7-2	TRBJ2-3	NA	CASSQPNTDTQYF	TGCGCCAGCAGCCAACCAAATACAGATACGCAGTATTTT
TRBD1	TRBV7-2	TRBJ1-2	NA	CAIPYRGHGYTF	TGTGCCATCCCGTACAGGGGGCACGGCTACACCTTC
NA	TRBV6-5	TRBJ1-6	NA	CAILAAYPNNSPLHF	TGTGCCATCCTAGCAGCATACCCCAATAATTCACCCCTCCACTTT
NA	TRBV28	TRBJ2-7	NA	CASSLNRAHEQYF	TGTGCCAGCAGTTTGAACAGGGCGCACGAGCAGTACTTC
TRBD1	TRBV6-5	TRBJ1-2	once	CASSNPGQSYGYTF	TGTGCCAGCAGTAACCCGGGACAGAGCTATGGCTACACCTTC
TRBD1	TRBV4-2	TRBJ2-3	NA	CASSQENRGPDTQYF	TGTGCCAGCAGCCAAGAAAACAGGGGTCCAGATACGCAGTATTTT
TRBD1	TRBV29-1	TRBJ2-2	NA	CSVAGGNTGELFF	TGCAGCGTCGCAGGGGGCAACACCGGGGAGCTGTTTTTT
NA	TRBV5-8	TRBJ2-3	NA	CASSLGPQGGTDTQYF	TGTGCCAGCAGCTTGGGTCCACAGGGAGGCACAGATACGCAGTATTTT
NA	TRBV7-8	TRBJ1-5	NA	CASSLDTGVFNPQHF	TGTGCCAGCAGCTTAGATACTGGGGTATTTAACCCCCAGCATTTT
NA	TRBV7-3	TRBJ1-5	NA	CASSLTGQQPQHF	TGTGCCAGCAGCTTAACAGGGCAACAGCCCCAGCATTTT
NA	TRBV5-1	TRBJ2-5	few	CASSLEGSETQYF	TGCGCCAGCAGCTTGGAAGGGTCGGAGACCCAGTACTTC
NA	TRBV5-4	TRBJ2-3	NA	CASSLGGFATDTQYF	TGTGCCAGCAGCTTGGGAGGGTTTGCCACAGATACGCAGTATTTT